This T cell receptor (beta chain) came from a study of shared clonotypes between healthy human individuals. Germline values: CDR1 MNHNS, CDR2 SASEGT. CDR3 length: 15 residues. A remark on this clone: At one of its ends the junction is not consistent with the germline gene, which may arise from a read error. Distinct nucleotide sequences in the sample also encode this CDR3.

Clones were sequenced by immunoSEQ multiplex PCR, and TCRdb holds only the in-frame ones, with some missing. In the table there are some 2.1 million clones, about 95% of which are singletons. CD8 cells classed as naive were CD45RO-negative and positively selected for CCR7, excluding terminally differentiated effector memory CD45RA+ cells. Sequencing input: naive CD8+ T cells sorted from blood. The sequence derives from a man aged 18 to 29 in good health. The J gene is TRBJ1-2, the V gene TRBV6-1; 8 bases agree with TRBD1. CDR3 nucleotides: TGCGCCAGCAGTGAACAGACAGGGGTCACCTATGGCTACACCTTC. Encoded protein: CASSEQTGVTYGYTF.